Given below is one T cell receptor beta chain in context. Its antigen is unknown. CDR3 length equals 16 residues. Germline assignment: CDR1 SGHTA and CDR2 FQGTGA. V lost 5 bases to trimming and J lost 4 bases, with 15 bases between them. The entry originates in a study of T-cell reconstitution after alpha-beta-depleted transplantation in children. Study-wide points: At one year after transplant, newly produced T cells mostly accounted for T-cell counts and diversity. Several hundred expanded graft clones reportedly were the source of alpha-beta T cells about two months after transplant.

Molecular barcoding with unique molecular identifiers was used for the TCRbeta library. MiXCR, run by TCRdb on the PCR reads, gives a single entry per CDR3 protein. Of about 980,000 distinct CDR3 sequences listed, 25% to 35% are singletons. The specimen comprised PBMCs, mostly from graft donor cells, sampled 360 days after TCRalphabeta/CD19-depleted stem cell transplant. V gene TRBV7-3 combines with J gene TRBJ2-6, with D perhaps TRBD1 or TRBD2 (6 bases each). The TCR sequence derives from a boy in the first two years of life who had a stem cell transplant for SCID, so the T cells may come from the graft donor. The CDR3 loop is CASSNKGGSGANVLTF. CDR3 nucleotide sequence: TGTGCCAGCAGCAACAAGGGGGGCTCCGGGGCCAACGTCCTGACTTTC.